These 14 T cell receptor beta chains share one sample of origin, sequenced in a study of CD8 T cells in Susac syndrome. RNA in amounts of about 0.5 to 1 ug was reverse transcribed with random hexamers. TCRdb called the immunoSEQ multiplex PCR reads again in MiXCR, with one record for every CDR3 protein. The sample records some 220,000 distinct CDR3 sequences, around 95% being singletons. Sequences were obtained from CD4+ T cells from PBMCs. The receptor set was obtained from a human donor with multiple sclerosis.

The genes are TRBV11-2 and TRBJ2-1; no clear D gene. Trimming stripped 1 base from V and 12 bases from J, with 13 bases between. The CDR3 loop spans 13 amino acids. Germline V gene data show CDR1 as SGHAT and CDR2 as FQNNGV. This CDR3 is CASSLGWRFPQFF. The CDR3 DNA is TGTGCCAGCAGCTTAGGGTGGCGCTTTCCGCAGTTCTTC.

The CDR3 spells CASSQESVNPPYNEQFF. CDR3 DNA sequence: TGTGCCAGCAGCCAAGAATCAGTCAATCCTCCCTACAATGAGCAGTTCTTC. The chain combines TRBV4-2 with TRBJ2-1; D is unresolved. Trimming left V 0 bases short and J 2 bases short, with 14 bases between. There are 17 residues in the CDR3. Germline values: CDR1 LGHNA, CDR2 YNFKEQ.

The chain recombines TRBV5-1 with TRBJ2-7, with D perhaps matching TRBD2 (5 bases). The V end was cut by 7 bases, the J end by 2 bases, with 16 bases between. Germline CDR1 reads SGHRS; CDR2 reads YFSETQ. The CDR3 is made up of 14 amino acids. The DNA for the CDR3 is TGCGCCAGCTCCTCAGTAGCGAGAACCTACGAGCAGTACTTC. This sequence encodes CASSSVARTYEQYF.

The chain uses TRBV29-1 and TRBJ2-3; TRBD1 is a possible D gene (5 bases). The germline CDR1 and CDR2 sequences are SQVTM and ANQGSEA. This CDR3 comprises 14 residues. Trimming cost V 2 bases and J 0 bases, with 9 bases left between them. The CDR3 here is CSVERGSSTDTQYF. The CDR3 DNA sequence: TGCAGCGTTGAAAGGGGCTCAAGCACAGATACGCAGTATTTT.

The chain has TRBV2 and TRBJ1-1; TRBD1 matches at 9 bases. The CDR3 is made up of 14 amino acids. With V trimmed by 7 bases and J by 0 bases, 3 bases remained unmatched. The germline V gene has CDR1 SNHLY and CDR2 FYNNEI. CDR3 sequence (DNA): TGTGCCAGCACCCGACAGGGGGTGAACACTGAAGCTTTCTTT. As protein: CASTRQGVNTEAFF.

Here the CDR3 reads CASSSLQGVSGYTF. The DNA of the CDR3 is TGTGCCAGCAGTAGTTTACAGGGTGTTAGTGGCTACACCTTC. This chain connects TRBV12-3 or TRBV12-4 to TRBJ1-2, with D possibly being TRBD1 (6 bases). The CDR3 length is 14 residues. Trimming left V 5 bases short and J 7 bases short, with 17 bases between.

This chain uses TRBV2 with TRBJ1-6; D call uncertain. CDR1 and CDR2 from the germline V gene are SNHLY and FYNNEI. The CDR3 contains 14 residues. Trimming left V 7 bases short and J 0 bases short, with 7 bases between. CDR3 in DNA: TGTGCCAGCATACAGAGCTCCTATAATTCACCCCTCCACTTT. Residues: CASIQSSYNSPLHF.

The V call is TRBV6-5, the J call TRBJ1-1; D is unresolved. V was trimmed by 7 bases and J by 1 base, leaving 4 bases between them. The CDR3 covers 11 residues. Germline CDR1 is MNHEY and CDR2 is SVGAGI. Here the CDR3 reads CASMENTEAFF. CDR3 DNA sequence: TGTGCCAGCATGGAGAACACTGAAGCTTTCTTT.

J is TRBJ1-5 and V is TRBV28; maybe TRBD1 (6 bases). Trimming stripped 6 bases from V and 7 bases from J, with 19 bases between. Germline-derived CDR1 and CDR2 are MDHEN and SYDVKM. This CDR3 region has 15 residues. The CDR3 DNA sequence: TGTGCCAGCAGCCCCCCGGGGGGGCCACGGCAGCCCCAGCATTTT. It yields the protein CASSPPGGPRQPQHF. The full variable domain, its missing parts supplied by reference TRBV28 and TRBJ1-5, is DVKVTQSSRYLVKRTGEKVFLECVQDMDHENMFWYRQDPGLGLRLIYFSYDVKMKEKGDIPEGYSVSREKKERFSLILESASTNQTSMYLCASSPPGGPRQPQHFGDGTRLSIL.

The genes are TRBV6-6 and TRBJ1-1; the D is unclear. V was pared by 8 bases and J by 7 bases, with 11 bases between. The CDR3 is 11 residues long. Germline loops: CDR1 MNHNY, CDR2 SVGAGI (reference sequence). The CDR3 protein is CASAGENEAFF. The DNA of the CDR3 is TGTGCCAGCGCAGGAGAGAATGAAGCTTTCTTT.

The CDR3 loop reads CASRRGQGSNQPQHF. In DNA form, the CDR3 reads TGTGCCAGCAGACGCGGACAGGGTAGCAATCAGCCCCAGCATTTT. This chain joins TRBV27 and TRBJ1-5, with TRBD1 matching over 8 bases. Unmatched junction bases numbered 4, after V lost 6 bases and J lost 0 bases. CDR1 and CDR2 from the germline V gene are MNHEY and SMNVEV (reference sequence). The CDR3 extends over 15 amino acids.

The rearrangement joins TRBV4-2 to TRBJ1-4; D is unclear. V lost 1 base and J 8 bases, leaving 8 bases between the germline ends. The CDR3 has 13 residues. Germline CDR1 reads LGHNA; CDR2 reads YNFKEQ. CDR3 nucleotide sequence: TGTGCCAGCAGCCAAGGGGTTTTCGAAAAACTGTTTTTT. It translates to CASSQGVFEKLFF.

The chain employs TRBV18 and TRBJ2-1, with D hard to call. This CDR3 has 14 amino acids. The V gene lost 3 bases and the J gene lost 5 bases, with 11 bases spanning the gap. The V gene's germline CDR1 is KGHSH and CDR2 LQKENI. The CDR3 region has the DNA TGTGCCAGCTCACCTACCGACGGCCACAATGAGCAGTTCTTC. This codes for CASSPTDGHNEQFF.

The CDR3 DNA is TGCGCCAGCAGCCCCATGACAGGGAAGTACCAAGAGACCCAGTACTTC. It codes for CASSPMTGKYQETQYF. The chain has TRBV4-1 and TRBJ2-5; TRBD1 aligns across 7 bases. In germline, CDR1 is MGHRA, CDR2 YSYEKL. V was pared by 4 bases and J by 0 bases, with 8 bases of the junction left unmatched. There are 16 residues in the CDR3.